The T cell receptor beta chain described here comes from a study of CD8+ T cells in alopecia areata. Study-wide background: Treated patients received oral tofacitinib, 5 to 10 mg twice daily.

Worth noting for this clone: Its antigen is not known.

Findings of the study overall: Many expanded lesional clones stayed in scalp and blood while on tofacitinib. An increase in clonality over normal scalp was evident in lesional scalp, especially alopecia totalis/universalis. In scalp, tofacitinib significantly decreased clonality and expanded CD8+ clones among the top 100.

Investigators isolated RNA and reverse transcribed it into cDNA to act as the sequencing template. TCRdb keeps only in-frame clones here, not all; method: immunoSEQ multiplex PCR. The sample has a few hundred thousand clones, about two fifths seen once. This sample's treatment: oral pan-JAK inhibitor, 5-10 mg twice daily. The CDR3 covers 14 residues. V was clipped by 8 bases and J by 1 base, with 12 bases between them. The material was CD4+ T cells sorted from blood, obtained between weeks 30 and 35, from a patient treated with tofacitinib. The receptor comes from a human donor with alopecia areata. The V gene is TRBV23-1, the J gene TRBJ1-5; D is perhaps TRBD1 (5 bases). TRBV23-1 carries the ORF label, with uncertain function. The CDR3, as DNA: TGCGCCAGCTTACGCAGGGTAAGCAATCAGCCCCAGCATTTT. This codes for CASLRRVSNQPQHF.